The 23 T cell receptor beta chains presented below share a single source sample, sequenced in a study of blood T cell repertoires in COVID-19. Generated by immunoSEQ multiplex PCR, the TCRdb table keeps only in-frame clones and is missing some. Among 120,000 to 150,000 clones, just under 85% were seen once, and the ten largest hold approximately 2.7%. The source material was peripheral blood. The source of these receptors is a woman aged 40 to 50 with active or convalescent COVID-19.

Only one count was recorded for this clone. J is TRBJ1-2 and V is TRBV6-1, with 10 bases identical to TRBD1. The ends lost 3 bases at V and 6 bases at J; junction bases unmatched: 4. Germline-derived CDR1 and CDR2 are MNHNS and SASEGT. CDR3 length: 14 residues. The CDR3 DNA is TGTGCCAGCAGTGAGACAGGGGGCGCAAATGGCTACACCTTC. It is translated as CASSETGGANGYTF.

The chain joins TRBV7-9 to TRBJ2-1, with 9 bases aligning to TRBD2. The germline gives CDR1 SEHNR, CDR2 FQNEAQ (reference sequence). Trimming cost V 2 bases and J 4 bases; bases outside gene matches: 3. This CDR3 is built from 15 residues. CDR3 region: CASSLMTSGYNEQFF. CDR3 coding DNA: TGTGCCAGCAGCTTAATGACTAGCGGTTACAATGAGCAGTTCTTC. Drawing the rest from reference TRBV7-9 and TRBJ2-1, the complete variable domain is DTGVSQNPRHKITKRGQNVTFRCDPISEHNRLYWYRQTLGQGPEFLTYFQNEAQLEKSRLLSDRFSAERPKGSFSTLEIQRTEQGDSAMYLCASSLMTSGYNEQFFGPGTRLTVL.

This clone was recorded only once. The chain recombines TRBV30 with TRBJ1-1; TRBD1 might be the D (6 bases). Germline CDR1 reads GTSNPN; CDR2 reads SVGIG (reference sequence). This CDR3 is 14 amino acids long. V gave up 3 bases and J gave up 7 bases, with 18 bases separating them. In DNA form, the CDR3 reads TGTGCCTGGAGCCCCTGGGGGCCGTCGGGTGAAGCTTTCTTT. This sequence encodes CAWSPWGPSGEAFF.

The chain has TRBV5-1 and TRBJ2-1; 14 positions agree with TRBD2. The CDR3 has 16 residues. Trimming removed 5 bases from V and 4 bases from J; junction bases left unmatched: 5. Germline lookup yields CDR1 SGHRS and CDR2 YFSETQ. This CDR3 reads CASRRTSGRQYNEQFF. As DNA, the CDR3 is TGCGCCAGCAGGCGGACTAGCGGGAGGCAGTACAATGAGCAGTTCTTC.

This sequence joins TRBV28 and TRBJ1-5; D gene ambiguous. The CDR3 sequence is 11 residues long. Germline CDR1 and CDR2: MDHEN and SYDVKM. V lost 3 bases to trimming and J lost 7 bases, with 4 bases between them. The CDR3 DNA follows: TGTGCCAGCAGTTTTTCGCAGCCCCAGCATTTT. This gives the protein CASSFSQPQHF.

CDR3 sequence: CASLSLGQFEAFF. The CDR3 DNA sequence: TGTGCCAGTCTATCTCTCGGACAGTTTGAAGCTTTCTTT. This rearrangement joins TRBV19 to TRBJ1-1; weak D call: TRBD1 (6 bases). Trimming took off 8 bases at V and 7 bases at J, with 17 bases between the two ends. CDR3 size: 13 residues. Looked up from germline, CDR1 is LNHDA and CDR2 is SQIVND (reference sequence).

The chain uses TRBV3-1 (or the pseudogene TRBV3-2) and TRBJ1-4, with D uncertain. The V and J ends lost 1 base and 8 bases respectively, with 17 bases between them. This CDR3 region has 16 residues. Germline loops: CDR1 LGHDT, CDR2 YNNKEL (reference sequence). CDR3 nucleotide sequence: TGTGCCAGCAGCCAAGGGGTTAAGGGAGGAGGAGAAAAACTGTTTTTT. It is translated as CASSQGVKGGGEKLFF.

The genes are TRBV6-5 and TRBJ2-4; the D is unclear. The V gene lost 7 bases and the J gene lost 7 bases, with 20 bases spanning the gap. The CDR3 is made up of 15 amino acids. CDR1 MNHEY and CDR2 SVGAGI come from the germline V gene. CDR3 loop: CASTEKASIWNIQYF. The CDR3 coding sequence is TGTGCCAGCACCGAAAAAGCATCGATCTGGAACATTCAGTACTTC.

V and J are TRBV14 and TRBJ1-6; a possible D gene is TRBD1 (5 bases). The CDR3 covers 15 residues. CDR1 SGHDN and CDR2 FVKESK come from the germline V gene. Between the trimmed V and J ends, which lost 0 bases and 9 bases, there was a span of 12 bases. Here the CDR3 DNA reads TGTGCCAGCAGCCAAGATCGGGTTGGGGCTTCACCCCTCCACTTT. It specifies CASSQDRVGASPLHF.

The rearrangement links TRBV30 to TRBJ2-3; 14 nucleotides agree with TRBD2. V shed 5 bases and J 7 bases; nucleotides not matched to a gene: 23. The germline V gene has CDR1 GTSNPN and CDR2 SVGIG (reference sequence). This CDR3 contains 20 residues. CDR3 sequence reads: CAWYRGTGPTSGGAVNTQYF. The CDR3, as DNA: TGTGCCTGGTACCGGGGGACAGGGCCGACTAGCGGGGGGGCCGTGAATACGCAGTATTTT.

V gene TRBV19 combines with J gene TRBJ1-2; 10 bases map to TRBD1. Trimming cost V 4 bases and J 2 bases; bases outside gene matches: 4. The CDR3 covers 15 residues. Germline CDR1 reads LNHDA; CDR2 reads SQIVND (reference sequence). The CDR3 sequence is CASSTPGQGNYGYTF. As DNA, the CDR3 is TGTGCCAGTAGTACGCCGGGACAGGGGAACTATGGCTACACCTTC.

The J gene is TRBJ1-2, the V gene TRBV28; TRBD1 matches 9 bases. CDR1 MDHEN and CDR2 SYDVKM come from the germline V gene. The ends lost 6 bases at V and 7 bases at J; junction bases unmatched: 9. This CDR3 has 14 residues. This CDR3 is CASSPGQGTAGYTF. The DNA of the CDR3 is TGTGCCAGCAGCCCCGGACAGGGGACAGCTGGCTACACCTTC.

This chain connects TRBV7-9 to TRBJ2-5; a weak D match, TRBD1 (5 bases). Trimming removed 5 bases from V and 6 bases from J, with 10 bases in between. From germline, CDR1 is SEHNR and CDR2 FQNEAQ (reference sequence). CDR3 size: 12 residues. CDR3 nucleotide sequence: TGTGCCAGCAGCGCCGACAGTCAGACCCAGTACTTC. This encodes CASSADSQTQYF.

With respect to this clone: The same CDR3 is also encoded by other DNA sequences in this sample. The chain employs TRBV5-1 and TRBJ2-7; 7 nucleotides agree with TRBD1. CDR1 and CDR2 (germline): SGHRS, YFSETQ. The CDR3 runs to 15 residues. Losses at the gene ends were 0 bases for V and 0 bases for J; bases not matched to a gene: 3. This CDR3 reads CASSLGGGISYEQYF. CDR3 coding DNA: TGCGCCAGCAGCTTGGGAGGGGGCATCTCCTACGAGCAGTACTTC.

This clone appeared once. The V and J genes are TRBV3-1 (or the pseudogene TRBV3-2) and TRBJ1-4, with 8 positions matching TRBD1. Germline V gene lookup returns CDR1 LGHDT and CDR2 YNNKEL (reference sequence). This CDR3 has 17 residues. The J segment lost 3 bases and the V segment lost 4 bases, leaving 10 bases of the junction unmatched. Here the CDR3 reads CASSLRQGALANEKLFF. The CDR3 DNA reads TGTGCCAGCAGCCTTCGGCAGGGGGCGCTTGCTAATGAAAAACTGTTTTTT.

V usage is TRBV27 and J usage is TRBJ1-4; D is uncertain. The CDR3 is 11 residues long. CDR1 is MNHEY and CDR2 is SMNVEV in the germline V gene (reference sequence). V was clipped by 4 bases and J by 6 bases, with 3 bases between them. The CDR3 nucleotides are TGTGCCAGCAGTTCGGATGAAAAACTGTTTTTT. Amino acid sequence: CASSSDEKLFF.

The chain combines TRBV19 with TRBJ1-5, with D tentatively TRBD1 (5 bases). V gave up 5 bases and J gave up 2 bases, with 19 bases separating them. Germline CDR1 LNHDA, CDR2 SQIVND (reference sequence). CDR3 length: 17 amino acids. The CDR3 region is CASSVRLLGGGNQPQHF. The CDR3 nucleotides read TGTGCCAGTAGTGTACGTCTATTGGGGGGTGGCAATCAGCCCCAGCATTTT.

The CDR3 bases are TGCGCCAGCAGCCGAGGGACTAGCGATGAGCAGTTCTTC. Protein product: CASSRGTSDEQFF. This chain joins TRBV4-1 and TRBJ2-1, with 10 nucleotides matching TRBD2. CDR1 is MGHRA and CDR2 is YSYEKL in the germline V gene. The length of the CDR3 is 13 residues. The junction had 2 bases not matched to a gene; V was cut back by 4 bases and J by 8 bases.

The rearrangement links TRBV6-5 to TRBJ1-6; 7 bases align to TRBD1. This CDR3 has 15 amino acids. Trimming took 6 bases from V and 5 from J; bases not matched to a gene: 7. The germline V gene encodes CDR1 MNHEY and CDR2 SVGAGI. The CDR3 spells CASSFTGTDNSPLHF. The CDR3 bases are TGTGCCAGCAGCTTTACCGGGACAGATAATTCACCCCTCCACTTT.

This clone was counted a few times. V gene TRBV7-8 combines with J gene TRBJ2-2, with TRBD2 as a possible D gene (7 bases). Per germline, CDR1 SGHVS and CDR2 FQNEAQ. V lost 5 bases to trimming and J lost 4 bases, with 14 bases between them. The CDR3 has 15 amino acids. The CDR3 protein is CASSLRGGGTGELFF. CDR3 coding DNA: TGTGCCAGCAGCCTGCGGGGAGGGGGCACCGGGGAGCTGTTTTTT.

CDR3 in amino acids: CASSIRVGEAFF. CDR3 coding DNA: TGTGCCAGTAGTATCCGGGTGGGTGAAGCTTTCTTT. The V call is TRBV19, the J call TRBJ1-1, with D unclear. Per germline, CDR1 LNHDA and CDR2 SQIVND (reference sequence). This CDR3 contains 12 residues. V lost 3 bases and J lost 7, with 9 bases in between.

This clone has a handful of counts. This chain joins TRBV27 and TRBJ1-1; D is possibly TRBD1 (5 bases). CDR3 size: 13 residues. Germline CDR1 reads MNHEY; CDR2 reads SMNVEV (reference sequence). V dropped 6 bases and J dropped 6 bases, with 14 bases sitting between them. The CDR3 spells CASRPDRISEAFF. The DNA of the CDR3 is TGTGCCAGCAGACCTGACAGAATCTCTGAAGCTTTCTTT.

The rearrangement joins TRBV6-1 to TRBJ1-4, with D possibly matching TRBD1 (5 bases). Trimming left V 6 bases short and J 7 bases short, with 15 bases between. Germline V gene data show CDR1 as MNHNS and CDR2 as SASEGT. CDR3 length: 14 residues. DNA for the CDR3: TGTGCCAGCAGGGGGGGGGTGAGACGTGAAAAACTGTTTTTT. Its translation: CASRGGVRREKLFF.